Each of the 27 T cell receptor beta chains below was sequenced from the same sample in a study of T-cell reconstitution after alpha-beta-depleted transplantation in children. The library targeted TCRbeta and was prepared with unique molecular identifiers. Via MiXCR, TCRdb re-called the PCR reads, giving one row per CDR3 protein. The sample includes nearly 550,000 distinct CDR3 sequences, 15% to 20% of them seen just once. Sequenced material: PBMCs from the stem cell graft donor, taken from the stem cell graft. Receptors originate from a human donor who donated a stem cell graft to a child with acute lymphoblastic leukemia.

This clonotype showed up just a few times. The rearrangement joins TRBV29-1 to TRBJ2-5, with 8 positions matching TRBD1. The length of the CDR3 is 16 residues. The trim removed 7 bases at V and 2 bases at J, leaving 15 bases unmatched. From germline, CDR1 is SQVTM and CDR2 ANQGSEA. The CDR3 is CSAGWRQGNSQETQYF. Here the CDR3 DNA reads TGCAGCGCTGGTTGGCGACAGGGGAACTCTCAAGAGACCCAGTACTTC.

The rearrangement joins TRBV11-2 to TRBJ2-1; 12 positions agree with TRBD2. Trimming at V came to 5 bases and at J to 9 bases, leaving 8 bases not matched to a gene. The germline V gene encodes CDR1 SGHAT and CDR2 FQNNGV. CDR3 length: 15 amino acids. CDR3 protein: CASSNPSGRVREQFF. CDR3 coding DNA: TGTGCCAGCAGCAATCCTAGCGGGAGGGTTCGTGAGCAGTTCTTC.

This clonotype was counted between two and nine times. The V gene is TRBV6-5, the J gene TRBJ2-1, with 8 bases identical to TRBD2. V was clipped by 5 bases and J by 1 base; unmatched bases: 4. The CDR3 is 15 residues long. From germline, CDR1 is MNHEY and CDR2 SVGAGI. CDR3 nucleotides: TGTGCCAGCAGTACCGGGACTAGTTCCTACAATGAGCAGTTCTTC. It is translated as CASSTGTSSYNEQFF.

This clonotype was observed a few times. The CDR3 is CSARSGVSGNTIYF. The DNA of the CDR3 is TGCAGTGCTAGATCAGGGGTCTCTGGAAACACCATATATTTT. The J gene is TRBJ1-3, the V gene TRBV20-1, with D tentatively TRBD1 (6 bases). Trimming removed 2 bases at V and 0 bases at J, with 8 bases between. There are 14 residues in the CDR3. Germline V gives CDR1 DFQATT, CDR2 SNEGSKA (reference sequence).

This clonotype has at least ten counts. The germline gene is not matched at one end of the junction; a read error may be the cause. The chain joins TRBV5-1 to TRBJ1-1, with TRBD1 as a possible D gene (6 bases). The CDR3 totals 13 residues. Per the germline V gene, CDR1 is SGHRS and CDR2 is YFSETQ. The CDR3 loop is CASSSGVNTEAFF. The CDR3 nucleotides are TGTGCCAGCAGCTCAGGGGTGAACACTGAAGCTTTCTTT.

In this sample, this clonotype turned up once. The chain joins TRBV7-9 to TRBJ2-1; D remains ambiguous. This CDR3 has 15 residues. Germline loops: CDR1 SEHNR, CDR2 FQNEAQ (reference sequence). V lost 4 bases to trimming and J lost 6 bases, with 16 bases between them. The CDR3 here is CASSSTLGVPNEQFF. CDR3 bases: TGTGCCAGCAGCTCTACCCTAGGTGTCCCCAATGAGCAGTTCTTC.

In its sample, this clonotype was seen a few times. The chain joins TRBV20-1 to TRBJ2-7; no reliable D call. Trimming shortened V by 3 bases and J by 3 bases, and 18 bases separated the two germline ends. Germline V gene sequence: CDR1 DFQATT, CDR2 SNEGSKA (reference sequence). The CDR3 totals 15 residues. The CDR3, as DNA: TGCAGTGCTAGTAGTTCAGGCGCCGGAATCTACGAGCAGTACTTC. This codes for CSASSSGAGIYEQYF.

This sequence joins TRBV20-1 and TRBJ2-5; tentative D call: TRBD1 (5 bases). Germline V gene lookup returns CDR1 DFQATT and CDR2 SNEGSKA (reference sequence). This CDR3 region has 11 residues. V was clipped by 4 bases and J by 4 bases, with 7 bases between them. CDR3 coding DNA: TGCAGTGCTAATAGGGGAGAGACCCAGTACTTC. Its protein is CSANRGETQYF.

This clonotype has only a few counts. J is TRBJ2-5 and V is TRBV11-2; D perhaps matches TRBD2 (6 bases). Germline CDR1 and CDR2: SGHAT and FQNNGV. The CDR3 sequence is 18 residues long. V gave up 4 bases and J gave up 2 bases, with 23 bases separating them. CDR3 coding DNA: TGTGCCAGCAGCTCGCCACCGCTAGCGCTCAAGCGGCAAGAGACCCAGTACTTC. Its protein is CASSSPPLALKRQETQYF.

This clonotype has more than one count but fewer than ten. The chain carries TRBV9 and TRBJ1-2, with a possible D match to TRBD1 (6 bases). Trimming cost V 3 bases and J 3 bases, with 18 bases left between them. From germline, CDR1 is SGDLS and CDR2 YYNGEE. The length of the CDR3 is 16 residues. CDR3 residues: CASSALGAPGDYGYTF. CDR3 nucleotide sequence: TGTGCCAGCAGCGCGTTGGGGGCGCCGGGGGACTATGGCTACACCTTC.

This clonotype was seen a few times. V usage is TRBV7-9 and J usage is TRBJ1-5; D gene uncertain. The CDR3 has 15 residues. V was cut by 6 bases and J by 5 bases, with 17 bases left in between. From germline, CDR1 is SEHNR and CDR2 FQNEAQ (reference sequence). The CDR3 loop is CASRQDGSLDQPQHF. DNA for the CDR3: TGTGCCAGCAGGCAGGACGGCAGCTTGGATCAGCCCCAGCATTTT.

The chain joins TRBV6-2 or TRBV6-3 to TRBJ2-1; 8 bases map to TRBD2. The V gene's germline CDR1 is MNHEY and CDR2 SVGEGT. This CDR3 comprises 14 residues. Trimming at V came to 2 bases and at J to 10 bases, leaving 7 bases not matched to a gene. As DNA, the CDR3 is TGTGCCAGCAGTTACAGCGGGAGTATTGGGGAGCAGTTCTTC. Translation: CASSYSGSIGEQFF.

The chain uses TRBV7-8 and TRBJ2-2, with 9 bases lining up with TRBD1. Trimming removed 4 bases from V and 4 bases from J; junction bases left unmatched: 4. Germline V CDR1 and CDR2: SGHVS, FQNEAQ. This CDR3 is 15 amino acids long. The CDR3 DNA reads TGTGCCAGCAGCTCCCGGGACAGGGCCACCGGGGAGCTGTTTTTT. Translation gives CASSSRDRATGELFF.

The chain uses TRBV20-1 and TRBJ1-3; no clear D. Germline values: CDR1 DFQATT, CDR2 SNEGSKA (reference sequence). V shed 3 bases and J shed 6 bases, with 12 bases lying between them. There are 13 residues in the CDR3. CDR3 residues: CSARARKQNTIYF. Here the CDR3 DNA reads TGCAGTGCTAGGGCCAGGAAACAAAACACCATATATTTT.

V is TRBV27 and J is TRBJ1-1; 8 positions agree with TRBD1. Per germline, CDR1 MNHEY and CDR2 SMNVEV (reference sequence). The CDR3 spans 15 residues. V lost 7 bases to trimming and J lost 0 bases; unmatched junction nucleotides: 7. The DNA of the CDR3 is TGTGCCAGCAAACCCCGGACAGGGATGAACACTGAAGCTTTCTTT. This codes for CASKPRTGMNTEAFF.

The chain links TRBV7-8 to TRBJ1-4, with D possibly being TRBD1 (5 bases). Trimming took 4 bases from V and 3 from J, leaving 12 bases between them. The CDR3 totals 15 residues. Looked up from germline, CDR1 is SGHVS and CDR2 is FQNEAQ. The DNA for the CDR3 is TGTGCCAGCAGCTCCGTTGACAGCCCTAATGAAAAACTGTTTTTT. Protein sequence: CASSSVDSPNEKLFF.

Only a few counts were recorded for this clonotype. The gene calls are TRBV12-3 or TRBV12-4 and TRBJ1-2; a weak D match, TRBD1 (5 bases). V was trimmed by 2 bases and J by 8 bases, leaving 15 bases between them. The CDR3 is 14 amino acids. CDR3 amino acids: CASSLYGGARGYTF. The CDR3 nucleotides read TGTGCCAGCAGTTTATACGGGGGAGCTAGGGGCTACACCTTC.

This clonotype was detected ten times or more. The genes are TRBV5-1 and TRBJ1-2, with D perhaps matching TRBD1 (5 bases). Trimming took 4 bases from V and 1 from J, leaving 20 bases between them. CDR3 size: 17 residues. Germline values: CDR1 SGHRS, CDR2 YFSETQ. This CDR3 reads CASSPAEGAVFNYGYTF. In nucleotides, the CDR3 is TGCGCCAGCAGCCCGGCCGAAGGGGCAGTCTTTAACTATGGCTACACCTTC. The full variable domain, in which reference TRBV5-1 and TRBJ1-2 provide the parts outside the CDR3, is KAGVTQTPRYLIKTRGQQVTLSCSPISGHRSVSWYQQTPGQGLQFLFEYFSETQRNKGNFPGRFSGRQFSNSRSEMNVSTLELGDSALYLCASSPAEGAVFNYGYTFGSGTRLTVV.

The chain has TRBV7-6 and TRBJ1-1; D is perhaps TRBD1 (5 bases). Germline values: CDR1 SGHVS, CDR2 FNYEAQ. Between the trimmed V and J ends, which lost 3 bases and 0 bases, there was a span of 14 bases. This CDR3 region has 16 residues. CDR3 sequence: CASSLGVEEVNTEAFF. The CDR3 DNA follows: TGTGCCAGCAGCTTGGGGGTAGAGGAGGTGAACACTGAAGCTTTCTTT.

CDR3 nucleotide sequence: TGTGCCAGCAGTTCCGAATCGGGTCAGCCCCAGCATTTT. It translates to CASSSESGQPQHF. The chain combines TRBV27 with TRBJ1-5; D is undetermined. V was cut by 4 bases and J by 6 bases, with 10 bases left in between. The length of the CDR3 is 13 residues. CDR1 and CDR2 (germline): MNHEY, SMNVEV (reference sequence).

The chain carries TRBV20-1 and TRBJ1-2; D not resolved. Deletions cut 0 bases from V and 5 bases from J, with 10 bases between. This CDR3 region has 13 residues. Per the germline V gene, CDR1 is DFQATT and CDR2 is SNEGSKA (reference sequence). In DNA, the CDR3 is TGCAGTGCTAGAGACTTACTGACATATGGCTACACCTTC. As protein: CSARDLLTYGYTF.

This clonotype was seen more than once but under ten times. DNA for the CDR3: TGTGCCAGCAGCCGCATACCCGGAGGGCCCGCAGATACGCAGTATTTT. It encodes CASSRIPGGPADTQYF. This chain uses TRBV6-1 with TRBJ2-3; D might be TRBD2 (6 bases). Germline loops: CDR1 MNHNS, CDR2 SASEGT. The CDR3 loop spans 16 amino acids. V was trimmed by 6 bases and J by 4 bases, leaving 20 bases between them.

This chain joins TRBV2 and TRBJ2-1; D gene unclear. CDR1 and CDR2 (germline): SNHLY, FYNNEI. Trimming removed 2 bases at V and 9 bases at J, with 11 bases between. The CDR3 extends over 13 amino acids. As DNA, the CDR3 is TGTGCCAGCAGTGAATTAGGTCCTGGTGAGCAGTTCTTC. Protein sequence: CASSELGPGEQFF.

The sample holds many counts of this clonotype. The rearrangement joins TRBV20-1 to TRBJ2-1, with 14 bases that match TRBD2. The V and J ends lost 4 bases and 9 bases, in that order; junction bases with no gene match: 11. The CDR3 is 16 amino acids. The germline V gene has CDR1 DFQATT and CDR2 SNEGSKA (reference sequence). For the CDR3, the DNA is TGCAGTGCTACTTCCCCGGGACTAGCGGGAGTAGGTGAGCAGTTCTTC. This sequence encodes CSATSPGLAGVGEQFF.

J is TRBJ2-5 and V is TRBV7-4; 9 positions match TRBD2. Germline V lookup: CDR1 SGHVT, CDR2 SQSDAQ. The length of the CDR3 is 16 residues. Losses at the gene ends were 5 bases for V and 3 bases for J; bases not matched to a gene: 10. CDR3 bases: TGTGCCAGCAGCGGTAGCCCACGGACTAGCGAAGAGACCCAGTACTTC. Translated: CASSGSPRTSEETQYF.

This chain links TRBV4-1 with TRBJ1-2, with D unresolved. The CDR3 loop spans 16 amino acids. V gave up 3 bases and J gave up 3 bases, with 17 bases separating them. CDR1 is MGHRA and CDR2 is YSYEKL in the germline V gene. This chain's CDR3 is CASSQDPTRPHYGYTF. DNA for the CDR3: TGCGCCAGCAGCCAGGATCCGACAAGGCCCCACTATGGCTACACCTTC.

The rearrangement uses TRBV7-3 and TRBJ2-7; TRBD2 aligns across 12 bases. CDR3 length: 16 residues. Looked up from germline, CDR1 is SGHTA and CDR2 is FQGTGA. V shed 5 bases, J shed 3 bases, and the junction held 8 bases outside the gene matches. The CDR3 loop reads CASSNYGLAGFYEQYF. Here the CDR3 DNA reads TGTGCCAGCAGCAACTACGGACTAGCGGGATTCTACGAGCAGTACTTC.